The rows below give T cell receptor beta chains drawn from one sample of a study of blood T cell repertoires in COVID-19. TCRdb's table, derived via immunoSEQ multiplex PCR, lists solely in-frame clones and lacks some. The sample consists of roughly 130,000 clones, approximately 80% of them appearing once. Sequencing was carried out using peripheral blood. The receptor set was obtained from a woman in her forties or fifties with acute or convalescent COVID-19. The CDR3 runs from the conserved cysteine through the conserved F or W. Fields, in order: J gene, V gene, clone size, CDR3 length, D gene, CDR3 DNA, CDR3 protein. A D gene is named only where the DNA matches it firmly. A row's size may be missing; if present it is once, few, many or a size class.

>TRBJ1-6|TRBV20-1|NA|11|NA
TGCAGTGCCGACAGGAATTCACCCCTCCACTTT
CSADRNSPLHF
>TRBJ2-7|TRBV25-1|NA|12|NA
TGTGCCAGCAGGGGGCAGACCTACGAGCAGTACTTC
CASRGQTYEQYF
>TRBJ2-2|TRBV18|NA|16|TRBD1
TGTGCCAGCTCACCACCGGACAGGTGGAACACCGGGGAGCTGTTTTTT
CASSPPDRWNTGELFF
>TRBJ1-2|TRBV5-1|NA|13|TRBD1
TGCGCCAGCAGCGCGGGACAGACCTATGGCTACACCTTC
CASSAGQTYGYTF
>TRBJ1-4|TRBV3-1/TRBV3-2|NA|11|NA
TGTGCCAGCAGCCTGGAGTCAGAACTGTTTTTT
CASSLESELFF
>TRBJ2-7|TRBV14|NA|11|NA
TGTGCCAGCAGCCAGGGGCTCGAGCAGTACTTC
CASSQGLEQYF
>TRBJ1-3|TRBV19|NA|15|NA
TGTGCCAGTAGTATAGCTCAGGGATACGGAAACACCATATATTTT
CASSIAQGYGNTIYF
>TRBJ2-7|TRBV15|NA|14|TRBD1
TGTGCCACCAGCACGGGACAGGGAGGGGGCGAGCAGTACTTC
CATSTGQGGGEQYF
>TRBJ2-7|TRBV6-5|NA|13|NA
TGTGCCAGCAGCCTAACAGGGTACTACGAGCAGTACTTC
CASSLTGYYEQYF
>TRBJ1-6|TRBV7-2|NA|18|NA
TGTGCCAGCAGCCTGCCAAGAGGAGGGGTATCCTATAATTCACCCCTCCACTTT
CASSLPRGGVSYNSPLHF
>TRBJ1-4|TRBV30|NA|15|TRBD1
TGTGCCTGGAGCCCAGGGACAGGGGATACCGAAAAACTGTTTTTT
CAWSPGTGDTEKLFF
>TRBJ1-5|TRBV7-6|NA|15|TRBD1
TGTGCCAGCAGCTTAGGGGGACAGGGTAATCGACCCCAGCATTTT
CASSLGGQGNRPQHF
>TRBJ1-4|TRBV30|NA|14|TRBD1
TGTGCCTGGAACCCCGGGACAGGGGTTGAAAAACTGTTTTTT
CAWNPGTGVEKLFF
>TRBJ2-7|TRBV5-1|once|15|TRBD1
TGCGCCAGCAGCCCCGGACAGGGAAGCTACTACGAGCAGTACTTC
CASSPGQGSYYEQYF
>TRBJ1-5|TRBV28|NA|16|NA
TGTGCCAGCGGACTGGAGGGAACTCTTGGGAATCAGCCCCAGCATTTT
CASGLEGTLGNQPQHF
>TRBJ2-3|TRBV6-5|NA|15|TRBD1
TGTGCCAGCAGACCAGGGACAGGGGAAGGAAATACGCAGTATTTT
CASRPGTGEGNTQYF
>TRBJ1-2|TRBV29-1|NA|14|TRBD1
TGCAGCGTTGACCCACCGGACAGGGGGGATGGCTACACCTTC
CSVDPPDRGDGYTF
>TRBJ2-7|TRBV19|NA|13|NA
TGTGCCAGTAGAGGAGGAAAGGGCTACGAGCAGTACTTC
CASRGGKGYEQYF